This TCR beta chain was documented in a study of spatial heterogeneity in lung cancer. The wider study: Fewer alpha-chain than beta-chain sequences were consistently detected.

TCRdb passed the 5' RACE reads through MiXCR, listing each CDR3 protein once. The data show around 11,000 distinct CDR3 sequences, with more than 6% seen just once and over 25% held by the top ten. This clonotype was detected ten times or more. Trimming stripped 3 bases from V and 6 bases from J, with 14 bases between. CDR3 length equals 15 residues. Germline V gives CDR1 KGHDR, CDR2 SFDVKD. Time point noted: sample taken at primary tumor resection. Samples were donated by 72 untreated early-stage non-small cell lung cancer patients. Whole RNA, isolated from tumor, nontumor lung or frozen PBMC, was sequenced without prior sorting.

The source material was normal lung tissue next to the tumor, sampled at surgery. The source of this sequence is a male donor with early-stage non-small cell lung cancer. V is TRBV24-1 and J is TRBJ2-1; D may be TRBD2 (5 bases). CDR3 in amino acids: CATSDPKDSGNEQFF. CDR3 coding DNA: TGTGCCACCAGTGATCCCAAGGACTCGGGCAATGAGCAGTTCTTC.